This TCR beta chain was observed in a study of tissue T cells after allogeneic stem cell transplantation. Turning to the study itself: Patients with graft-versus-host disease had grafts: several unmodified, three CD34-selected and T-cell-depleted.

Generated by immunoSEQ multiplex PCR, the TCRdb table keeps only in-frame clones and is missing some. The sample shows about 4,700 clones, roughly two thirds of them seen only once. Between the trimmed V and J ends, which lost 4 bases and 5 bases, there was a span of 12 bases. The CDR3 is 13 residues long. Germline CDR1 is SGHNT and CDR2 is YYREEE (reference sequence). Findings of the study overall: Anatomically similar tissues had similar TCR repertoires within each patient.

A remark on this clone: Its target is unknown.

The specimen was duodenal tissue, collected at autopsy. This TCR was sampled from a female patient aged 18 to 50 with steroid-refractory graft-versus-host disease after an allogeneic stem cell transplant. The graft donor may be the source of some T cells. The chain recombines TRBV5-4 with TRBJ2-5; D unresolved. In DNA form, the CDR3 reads TGTGCCAGCAGCCTCGGCCTAGGCGAGACCCAGTACTTC. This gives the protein CASSLGLGETQYF.